The 2 T cell receptor beta chains below all came from one sample that was sequenced in a study of vaccination and CD4 T cells after COVID-19 (dated 2022 in TCRdb). The antigens these receptors bind are not known. Reading the label with the study, this specimen's time point is: late sampling 161 to 241 days after vaccination in a few convalescent patients. In the paper's terms, the treatment or condition label means: 10-day PBMC culture with coronavirus spike peptide pools or control peptides (ViraFEST assay). The library relied on PCR. Sequencer: Illumina iSeq 100. At the Johns Hopkins FTIC core, DNA from the cultured CD4+ T cells underwent TCR sequencing with the Oncomine TCR Beta short-read assay. Through fastp at Q25 and MiXCR, TCRdb rebuilt clones from the public reads, retaining in-frame beta chains. Every entry covers one CDR3 protein and lists the most common genes and DNA from its rows. The table for this sample lists roughly 23,000 distinct CDR3 sequences; approximately 40% of them were counted only once. Roughly a tenth of the sample belongs to the ten largest clones.

Sequenced material: CD4+ T cells from blood, cultured in vitro, taken about 7 months after SARS-CoV-2 vaccination. Receptors originate from a human donor who had recovered from COVID-19.

The chain has TRBV7-6 and TRBJ2-5; D may be TRBD2 (7 bases). V was shortened by 8 bases and J by 4 bases, with 14 bases between the two germline ends. CDR3 size: 13 residues. The germline CDR1 and CDR2 sequences are SGHVS and FNYEAQ. The CDR3, as DNA: TGTGCCAGCGGGGGGGCGGGACGAGAGACCCAGTACTTC. Its protein product is CASGGAGRETQYF.

This clonotype was detected only a few times. The CDR3 nucleotides are TGTGCCAGCAGTGGGGCATTCCAAGGCTACACCTTC. Residues: CASSGAFQGYTF. The chain uses TRBV28 and TRBJ1-2; D is perhaps TRBD1 (5 bases). CDR1 is MDHEN and CDR2 is SYDVKM in the germline V gene. Between the trimmed V and J ends, which lost 5 bases and 8 bases, there was a span of 12 bases. This CDR3 comprises 12 residues.